The 8 T cell receptor beta chains reported below all come from one sample, sequenced in a study of technical replicates of blood from several donors. The table came from immunoSEQ multiplex PCR; TCRdb's copy has only in-frame clones and leaves some out. The sample records fewer than 100,000 clones, nearly 97% being singletons. The sample was T cells isolated from PBMCs. These receptor sequences come from a human donor in good health.

The chain joins TRBV10-3 to TRBJ1-2; TRBD1 agrees at 7 bases. Germline values: CDR1 ENHRY, CDR2 SYGVKD. V shed 7 bases and J 2 bases; nucleotides not matched to a gene: 1. The CDR3 sequence is 12 residues long. The CDR3 nucleotides read TGTGCCATCATGACAGGGAACTATGGCTACACCTTC. Its protein product is CAIMTGNYGYTF.

Only one count was recorded for this clone. The chain couples TRBV6-6 to TRBJ2-3; a possible D gene is TRBD1 (6 bases). There are 16 residues in the CDR3. Trimming took off 0 bases at V and 2 bases at J, with 12 bases between the two ends. Germline assignment: CDR1 MNHNY and CDR2 SVGAGI (reference sequence). DNA of the CDR3: TGTGCCAGCAGTTACTCGGGGCAGGGGTACACAGATACGCAGTATTTT. It yields the protein CASSYSGQGYTDTQYF.

The chain is built from TRBV9 and TRBJ2-1; the D is unclear. Germline CDR1 is SGDLS and CDR2 is YYNGEE. The CDR3 is 14 residues long. V shed 1 base and J shed 0 bases, with 5 bases lying between them. The CDR3 bases are TGTGCCAGCAGCGTATTGAGCTCCTACAATGAGCAGTTCTTC. Its protein product is CASSVLSSYNEQFF.

The CDR3 DNA is TGTGCCAGCAGAAGGACAGCGACCGATACGCAGTATTTT. Translating it yields CASRRTATDTQYF. V and J are TRBV5-4 and TRBJ2-3; a weak D match, TRBD1 (6 bases). V was trimmed by 5 bases and J by 6 bases, leaving 13 bases between them. The CDR3 is made up of 13 amino acids. Germline values: CDR1 SGHNT, CDR2 YYREEE (reference sequence).

The chain recombines TRBV4-1 with TRBJ2-5; TRBD2 matches at 9 bases. Germline loops: CDR1 MGHRA, CDR2 YSYEKL. V gave up 1 base and J gave up 2 bases; unmatched junction bases: 8. The CDR3 length is 17 residues. CDR3 bases: TGCGCCAGCAGCCAAGCCCCCGTAGGACTAGCGCAAGAGACCCAGTACTTC. It translates to CASSQAPVGLAQETQYF.

The count of this clone is one. V gene TRBV6-5 combines with J gene TRBJ1-2, with 7 bases that match TRBD1. Trimming removed 0 bases from V and 6 bases from J; junction bases left unmatched: 4. This CDR3 is built from 14 residues. Germline values: CDR1 MNHEY, CDR2 SVGAGI. The CDR3 DNA sequence: TGTGCCAGCAGTTACTCGACAGGGCTGGATGGCTACACCTTC. Residues: CASSYSTGLDGYTF.

This chain joins TRBV29-1 and TRBJ2-5; a weak D match, TRBD2 (5 bases). CDR1 and CDR2 from the germline V gene are SQVTM and ANQGSEA. V gave up 4 bases and J gave up 4 bases, with 19 bases separating them. The CDR3 runs to 15 residues. This CDR3 is CSVVSAVEAGETQYF. In DNA form, the CDR3 reads TGCAGCGTTGTCTCTGCAGTGGAGGCGGGAGAGACCCAGTACTTC. The entire variable domain, with the rest obtained from reference TRBV29-1 and TRBJ2-5, is as follows: SAVISQKPSRDICQRGTSLTIQCQVDSQVTMMFWYRQQPGQSLTLIATANQGSEATYESGFVIDKFPISRPNLTFSTLTVSNMSPEDSSIYLCSVVSAVEAGETQYFGPGTRLLVL.

The genes are TRBV19 and TRBJ1-2; D ambiguous. Trimming pared 3 bases from V and 6 bases from J, leaving 11 bases between. CDR1 and CDR2 (germline): LNHDA, SQIVND (reference sequence). There are 13 residues in the CDR3. The CDR3 sequence: CASSIESGNGYTF. CDR3 in DNA: TGTGCCAGTAGTATCGAGTCGGGAAATGGCTACACCTTC.